The 4 T cell receptor beta chains below were found in one sample sequenced in a study of a mutant IDH1 vaccine in newly diagnosed glioma. This sample's time point: week 35, safety follow-up. It was 300 ug of mutant IDH1 20-mer peptide that made up each vaccine dose, given with topical imiquimod. Profiling relied on immunoSEQ multiplex PCR, and the TCRdb table lists in-frame clones only, not all of them. The sample has some 61,000 clones, approximately 81% seen once; the top ten hold approximately 12%. These receptors' antigens are unknown. Sequencing was performed on PBMCs, taken from a glioma patient whose treatment included an IDH1 peptide vaccine. These receptors were taken from a man aged 18 to 29 with glioma.

This clone was seen a few times. V and J are TRBV15 and TRBJ2-1; 10 bases are a match to TRBD2. J was trimmed by 8 bases and V by 1 base; bases with no gene match: 8. This CDR3 comprises 16 residues. Germline assignment: CDR1 LNHNV and CDR2 YYDKDF (reference sequence). For the CDR3, the DNA is TGTGCCACCAGCAGAGCTAGCGGGAGAGGCGGCGATGAGCAGTTCTTC. Amino acid sequence: CATSRASGRGGDEQFF.

V usage is TRBV6-6 and J usage is TRBJ2-7, with 10 bases identical to TRBD1. After removal of 0 bases from V and 3 bases from J, the junction contained 5 bases not matched to a gene. Germline CDR1 MNHNY, CDR2 SVGAGI (reference sequence). The CDR3 consists of 16 residues. CDR3 DNA: TGTGCCAGCAGTTACTCCGGGACAGGGGCCCTCTACGAGCAGTACTTC. Translated, it gives CASSYSGTGALYEQYF.

The J gene is TRBJ2-3, the V gene TRBV7-3, with 7 nucleotides matching TRBD1. The germline V gene encodes CDR1 SGHTA and CDR2 FQGTGA. V gave up 5 bases and J gave up 0 bases; unmatched junction bases: 2. The CDR3 runs 14 residues. CDR3 residues: CASSPGQSTDTQYF. The CDR3 region has the DNA TGTGCCAGCAGCCCGGGACAGAGCACAGATACGCAGTATTTT. The complete variable domain, with remaining parts taken from reference TRBV7-3 and TRBJ2-3, reads GAGVSQTPSNKVTEKGKYVELRCDPISGHTALYWYRQSLGQGPEFLIYFQGTGAADDSGLPNDRFFAVRPEGSVSTLKIQRTERGDSAVYLCASSPGQSTDTQYFGPGTRLTVL.

V usage is TRBV11-2 and J usage is TRBJ2-1, with D perhaps matching TRBD1 (5 bases). From germline, CDR1 is SGHAT and CDR2 FQNNGV. The CDR3 contains 16 residues. The V end was cut by 2 bases, the J end by 3 bases, with 14 bases between. CDR3 coding DNA: TGTGCCAGCAGCTTAATAATGCAGGGTCTCTACAATGAGCAGTTCTTC. It translates to CASSLIMQGLYNEQFF.